This TCR beta chain was profiled in a study of OX40 agonist ivuxolimab in advanced cancers. Across the study: Hepatocellular carcinoma, melanoma, renal cell or head and neck cancer was diagnosed in the dose-escalation patients.

Generated by immunoSEQ multiplex PCR, the TCRdb table keeps only in-frame clones and is missing some. This sample carries over 25,000 clones, around 81% of them seen once, and the ten largest clones take about a third. The V gene's germline CDR1 is MNHEY and CDR2 SVGAGI. Trimming stripped 3 bases from V and 4 bases from J, with 12 bases between. The length of the CDR3 is 14 residues. The chain recombines TRBV6-5 with TRBJ1-1; unclear D gene. This sequence originates from an adult with an advanced solid tumor such as melanoma, head and neck, liver or kidney cancer. The sequencing used CD4+ or CD8+ T cells sorted from blood, collected in a trial of the OX40 agonist ivuxolimab. Written as DNA, the CDR3 is TGTGCCAGCAGTTATGCTGTAGGGTCCACTGAAGCTTTCTTT. Its translation is CASSYAVGSTEAFF.